Here is one T cell receptor (beta chain) with its context. The antigen is not known. The sample belongs to a study of brain metastases from non-small cell lung cancer. Study results and caveats: Metastases had sparse T cells but largely shared repertoires with primaries. Fewer infiltrating T cells were found in brain metastases than primaries.

Repertoires were generated with immunoSEQ multiplex PCR, while TCRdb's copy carries only in-frame clones and drops some. The profile shows a few thousand clones, 60% to 85% of them singletons. Trimming cost V 3 bases and J 2 bases, with 14 bases left between them. This CDR3 is built from 15 residues. The germline V gene has CDR1 DFQATT and CDR2 SNEGSKA (reference sequence). Sequenced sample: primary lung tumor tissue. This receptor was taken from a donor at least 40 years old with non-small cell lung cancer. The rearrangement uses TRBV20-1 and TRBJ2-1, with no clear D. The CDR3: CSASASANPYNEQFF. As DNA, the CDR3 is TGCAGTGCTAGTGCCAGCGCAAACCCCTACAATGAGCAGTTCTTC.